This TCR beta chain was obtained from a study of T-cell reconstitution after alpha-beta-depleted transplantation in children. Whole-study findings and limits: At the one-year point after transplant, T-cell counts and TCRbeta diversity were found to come mostly from T cells that had been newly produced. Alpha-beta T cells present about two months after transplant were reported to originate from several hundred expanded graft clones.

At least ten counts were recorded for this clonotype. Its antigen is unidentified. The library targeted TCRbeta and was prepared with unique molecular identifiers. TCRdb independently ran MiXCR on the PCR reads; one entry per CDR3 protein. The table lists around 100,000 distinct CDR3 sequences, around 7.8% of them singletons, with about 15% in the top ten. V was clipped by 3 bases and J by 4 bases; unmatched bases: 7. This CDR3 comprises 15 residues. Germline loops: CDR1 SGHRS, CDR2 YFSETQ. The sample consisted of PBMCs, taken before TCRalphabeta/CD19-depleted stem cell transplant. The genes are TRBV5-1 and TRBJ1-1, with 9 bases fitting TRBD1. This receptor was taken from a boy aged 2 to 10 with acute lymphoblastic leukemia, due to receive a stem cell transplant. The CDR3 is CASSSIQGAGTEAFF. In DNA form, the CDR3 reads TGCGCCAGCAGCTCCATACAGGGGGCGGGCACTGAAGCTTTCTTT.